The source of this T cell receptor (beta chain) is a study of identical twins. Study results and caveats: Insertions were reduced in abundant cord blood beta clonotypes but not in memory repertoires.

One entry per CDR3 protein results from TCRdb running MiXCR on the 5' RACE reads. The table lists some 690,000 distinct CDR3 sequences, about 20% of them singletons. To note about this clonotype: Antigen unknown.

Trimming left V 5 bases short and J 10 bases short, with 26 bases between. Looked up from germline, CDR1 is SGHTA and CDR2 is FQGNSA. The CDR3 sequence is 16 residues long. These data are also associated with another study on T cells expressing NK-cell markers.

The sequenced sample consisted of PBMCs. This clonotype was sampled from a woman younger than 30 in good health. V and J are TRBV7-2 and TRBJ2-5, with a weak D call TRBD2 (7 bases). CDR3: CASSPNYGQRGGGQYF. The CDR3 DNA reads TGTGCCAGCAGCCCTAACTACGGACAGAGGGGCGGGGGCCAGTACTTC.